This T cell receptor (beta chain) came from a study of Ad26.COV2.S vaccination and SARS-CoV-2 variants. Findings of the study overall: TCR breadth and depth estimates may have understated total T cell responses. Non-spike TCR breadth showed similarity between vaccine and placebo recipients. It was reported that spike-specific CD8+ and CD4+ T cell responses were substantially broad after vaccination.

The data were produced by immunoSEQ multiplex PCR, yet TCRdb's version contains in-frame clones alone and is incomplete. In the table there are around 140,000 clones, roughly 89% of which are singletons. Germline V lookup: CDR1 LNHNV, CDR2 YYDKDF (reference sequence). CDR3 length: 14 residues. Trimming shortened V by 0 bases and J by 4 bases, and 6 bases separated the two germline ends. On this clone itself: Its specificity is not known.

The sequencing here drew on peripheral blood, taken after recovery from COVID-19. The chain recombines TRBV15 with TRBJ2-2; D is possibly TRBD2 (5 bases). The sequence came from a human donor who had recovered from COVID-19. The CDR3 is CATSRDEGTGELFF. For the CDR3, the DNA is TGTGCCACCAGCAGAGATGAGGGCACCGGGGAGCTGTTTTTT.